This TCR beta chain was sequenced for a study of blood T cell repertoires in COVID-19 (dated by TCRdb to the early 2020s). Notes on the research overall: Samples from collaborators originated in the United States, Italy and Spain and spanned both the acute and convalescent phases of COVID-19. Samples came from the ongoing ImmuneRACE study (first 160 participants) plus 1,254 subjects from 6 global collaborators. The material from the prospective study consisted of cDNA or gDNA derived from T cells, B-cell-depleted T cells, or PBMCs. Sample metadata almost always included a de-identified subject ID, COVID-19 status, age in years and sex. Subjects who had been exposed to COVID-19, were actively infected with it, or had recovered from it provided the deeply sampled blood TCRbeta repertoires that made up the dataset. A freely available public database, intended as a resource for researchers studying the immune response to SARS-CoV-2, is where the repertoires were released. Where available, HLA class I and class II types were obtained from metadata supplied by the sample provider rather than from assay-based typing.

Between the V and J ends, shortened by 1 base and 7 bases respectively, the junction contains 8 bases. Inclusive of the bounding cysteine and phenylalanine, the CDR3 is 13 residues long. The retained sequence is limited to the CDR3, 39 bases, with the frame set at the first base. The germline V gene supplies CDR1 MGHDK and CDR2 SYGVNS. This clone was observed a handful of times. It has no known antigen specificity. No clone much larger than this one lies a single base away; base qualities are absent. The research as a whole found: How much clinical and demographic metadata was included differed by source and by participant, and the metadata was provided uncurated.

TCRbeta CDR3 regions were amplified from genomic DNA using the immunoSEQ Assay, a bias-controlled multiplex PCR. Regarding the original processing steps: The number of nucleated cells in each sample was estimated from the amplification of reference gene primers within the assay. To quantify the absolute abundance of each unique TCRbeta CDR3 rearrangement, sequence reads were collapsed and filtered. For each sample, productive Simpson clonality was calculated as the square root of Simpson's diversity index over productive rearrangements. TCRdb provides this immuneACCESS table in a form limited to in-frame rearrangements. Some clones are lacking; in checked studies, under half of them reflect an unresolved V gene, and why the rest are absent is not known. D and trimming were read from the DNA, whereas the V and J calls and clone size are those reported in that table. The sample table lists 100,000 to 150,000 clones, about nine tenths of them with a count of one. Of the sample, 7.7% falls within the top ten clones.

Collaborating institutions collected whole blood in K2EDTA tubes following their own protocols. For TCRbeta analysis, collaborators shipped samples as frozen whole blood, isolated PBMCs, or DNA extracted from either of those sample types. In this chain, TRBV25-1 is recombined with TRBJ1-3; confidence is insufficient to name the D gene. The clonotype comes from a human donor in a cohort sampled during active COVID-19. The material sequenced was peripheral blood. The CDR3 protein: CASSEFPLNTIYF. The DNA reads TGTGCCAGCAGTGAATTTCCCCTGAACACCATATATTTT.